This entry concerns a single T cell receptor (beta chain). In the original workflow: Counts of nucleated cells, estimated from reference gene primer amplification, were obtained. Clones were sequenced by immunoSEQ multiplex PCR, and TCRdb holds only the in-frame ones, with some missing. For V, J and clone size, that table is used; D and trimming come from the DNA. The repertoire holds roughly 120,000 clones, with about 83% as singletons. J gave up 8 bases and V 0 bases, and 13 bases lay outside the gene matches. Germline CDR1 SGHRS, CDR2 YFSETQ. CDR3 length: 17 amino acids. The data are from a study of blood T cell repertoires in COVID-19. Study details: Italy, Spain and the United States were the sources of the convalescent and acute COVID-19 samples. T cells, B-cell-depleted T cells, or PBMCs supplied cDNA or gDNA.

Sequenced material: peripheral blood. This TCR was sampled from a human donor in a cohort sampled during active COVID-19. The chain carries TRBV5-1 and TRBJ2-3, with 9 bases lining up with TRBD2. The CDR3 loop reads CASSLAAAGGGVSTQYF. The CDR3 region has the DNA TGCGCCAGCAGCTTGGCCGCGGCGGGAGGGGGCGTTAGTACGCAGTATTTT.